One and the same sample provided the 13 T cell receptor beta chains below, sequenced in a study of blood T cell repertoires in COVID-19. Clones were sequenced by immunoSEQ multiplex PCR, and TCRdb holds only the in-frame ones, with some missing. The sample lists 150,000 or so clones; roughly 88% were seen once. Sequenced: PBMCs or T cells enriched from blood (not recorded which). Receptors originate from a woman aged 60-75 years who had recovered from COVID-19.

CDR3 amino acids: CASSGGLALWNEQFF. CDR3 bases: TGTGCCAGCAGCGGGGGACTAGCGCTGTGGAATGAGCAGTTCTTC. This chain uses TRBV9 with TRBJ2-1; 10 positions match TRBD2. Losses at the gene ends were 3 bases for V and 7 bases for J; bases not matched to a gene: 7. The germline gives CDR1 SGDLS, CDR2 YYNGEE. This CDR3 has 15 amino acids.

J is TRBJ2-6 and V is TRBV19; the D is unclear. The length of the CDR3 is 16 residues. CDR1 is LNHDA, CDR2 SQIVND, per germline (reference sequence). Trimming stripped 5 bases from V and 2 bases from J, with 13 bases between. This CDR3 is CASSQGPRAGANVLTF. The DNA of the CDR3 is TGTGCCAGTAGTCAAGGCCCACGGGCTGGGGCCAACGTCCTGACTTTC.

The genes are TRBV5-1 and TRBJ2-7, with 7 bases fitting TRBD1. The CDR3 runs 14 residues. The V gene end was trimmed by 4 bases and the J gene end by 0 bases; junction bases not matched to a gene: 4. Germline V lookup: CDR1 SGHRS, CDR2 YFSETQ. Here the CDR3 reads CASSATGHSYEQYF. The CDR3 DNA reads as TGCGCCAGCAGCGCGACAGGGCACTCCTACGAGCAGTACTTC.

The V and J genes are TRBV30 and TRBJ1-5, with 7 bases fitting TRBD1. The CDR3 sequence is 15 residues long. V dropped 4 bases and J dropped 4; count of bases not matched to a gene: 10. Germline V lookup: CDR1 GTSNPN, CDR2 SVGIG (reference sequence). CDR3 amino acids: CAWTSQGGPNQPQHF. Written as DNA, the CDR3 is TGTGCCTGGACCTCGCAGGGGGGCCCAAATCAGCCCCAGCATTTT.

This chain joins TRBV7-8 and TRBJ2-7; TRBD1 matches at 7 bases. This CDR3 has 15 amino acids. V lost 0 bases and J lost 5; bases outside the gene matches: 7. Germline V gene data show CDR1 as SGHVS and CDR2 as FQNEAQ. The CDR3 spells CASSLASQGLDEQYF. In DNA form, the CDR3 reads TGTGCCAGCAGCTTAGCCTCACAGGGGTTGGACGAGCAGTACTTC.

The chain couples TRBV27 to TRBJ1-4; TRBD1 aligns across 7 bases. The CDR3 consists of 14 residues. V shed 7 bases, J shed 8 bases, and the junction held 10 bases outside the gene matches. The germline CDR1 and CDR2 sequences are MNHEY and SMNVEV (reference sequence). CDR3 bases: TGTGCCAGCACCTACAGGGGACCAGGGGAAAAACTGTTTTTT. Translated: CASTYRGPGEKLFF.

CDR3 in DNA: TGTGCCACCAGCATTGCAGCGGGAGCCTACGAGCAGTACTTC. It codes for CATSIAAGAYEQYF. The rearrangement links TRBV15 to TRBJ2-7; 8 bases agree with TRBD2. The V and J ends lost 4 bases and 2 bases, in that order; junction bases with no gene match: 4. The V gene's germline CDR1 is LNHNV and CDR2 YYDKDF (reference sequence). The CDR3 sequence is 14 residues long.

The gene calls are TRBV5-1 and TRBJ1-2, with TRBD1 matching over 7 bases. Germline CDR1 is SGHRS and CDR2 is YFSETQ. After removal of 5 bases from V and 4 bases from J, the junction contained 8 bases not matched to a gene. The CDR3 runs to 14 residues. CDR3 region: CASSRDSLIYGYTF. DNA for the CDR3: TGCGCCAGCAGTCGGGACAGCCTAATCTATGGCTACACCTTC.

DNA of the CDR3: TGTGCCAGCAGCCCAGATCCGGGTATGGAGACCCAGTACTTC. Translating gives CASSPDPGMETQYF. The chain carries TRBV11-2 and TRBJ2-5, with no clear D. V lost 5 bases and J lost 5, with 15 bases in between. Germline CDR1 reads SGHAT; CDR2 reads FQNNGV. The CDR3 runs to 14 residues.

This chain links TRBV14 with TRBJ1-2, with unresolved D. The germline gives CDR1 SGHDN, CDR2 FVKESK. This CDR3 has 14 residues. V lost 4 bases, J lost 0 bases, and 9 bases lay in between. CDR3 sequence reads: CASSRSVANYGYTF. CDR3 DNA sequence: TGTGCCAGCAGCCGATCGGTGGCTAACTATGGCTACACCTTC.

The chain recombines TRBV30 with TRBJ2-3; possible D gene TRBD2, 6 bases. V was trimmed by 8 bases and J by 6 bases, leaving 15 bases between them. The CDR3 is 12 amino acids. Germline V gene data show CDR1 as GTSNPN and CDR2 as SVGIG (reference sequence). The CDR3: CALQEGIDTQYF. The CDR3 nucleotides read TGTGCCCTCCAGGAGGGGATCGATACGCAGTATTTT.

This clone was recorded only once. This chain uses TRBV29-1 with TRBJ2-1, with TRBD2 as a possible D gene (6 bases). V shed 6 bases and J shed 3 bases, with 9 bases lying between them. Germline CDR1 reads SQVTM; CDR2 reads ANQGSEA. The CDR3 has 12 residues. CDR3 sequence reads: CSVFSGYNEQFF. The CDR3 DNA sequence: TGCAGCGTATTTAGCGGCTACAATGAGCAGTTCTTC.

This chain connects TRBV7-9 to TRBJ1-2, with 7 bases identical to TRBD1. CDR3 length: 13 amino acids. Germline V CDR1 and CDR2: SEHNR, FQNEAQ (reference sequence). Unmatched junction bases numbered 5, after V lost 5 bases and J lost 5 bases. This CDR3 reads CASSPGTAYGYTF. The DNA for the CDR3 is TGTGCCAGCAGCCCCGGGACAGCTTATGGCTACACCTTC. The whole variable domain, filled in from reference TRBV7-9 and TRBJ1-2, reads DTGVSQNPRHKITKRGQNVTFRCDPISEHNRLYWYRQTLGQGPEFLTYFQNEAQLEKSRLLSDRFSAERPKGSFSTLEIQRTEQGDSAMYLCASSPGTAYGYTFGSGTRLTVV.